This TCR beta chain emerged from a study of vaccination and CD4 T cells after COVID-19. Study-level information: Convalescent cases consisted of six males and four females, of whom two were Hispanic. The cells were exposed to overlapping spike peptides originating from SARS-CoV-2, HCoV-NL63, HCoV-OC43 and HCoV-229E for stimulation.

Per germline, CDR1 WNHNN and CDR2 SYGVQD (reference sequence). The CDR3 is made up of 15 amino acids. Trimming took 2 bases from V and 5 from J; bases not matched to a gene: 8. With the Oncomine TCR Beta short-read assay, DNA from cultured CD4+ T cells was sequenced. TCRdb itself ran the PCR reads through MiXCR, one entry per CDR3 protein. The profile shows 21,000 or so distinct CDR3 sequences, about 52% of them singletons. As to treatment: roughly 10-day PBMC culture with coronavirus spike peptide pools or control peptides (ViraFEST assay). PBMCs, plated at about 2 million per well, were grown in the presence of approximately 9.5 IU/ml IL-2 and around 10 ug/ml peptide pools. Worth noting for this clonotype: Its target is not known.

This rearrangement joins TRBV10-1 to TRBJ2-5, with 7 bases fitting TRBD1. The receptor was isolated from a human donor who had recovered from COVID-19. Specimen: CD4+ T cells from blood, cultured in vitro. The CDR3 nucleotides are TGCGCCAGCAGTGAGAACAGGGGAATTGAGGAGACCCAGTACTTC. It encodes CASSENRGIEETQYF.